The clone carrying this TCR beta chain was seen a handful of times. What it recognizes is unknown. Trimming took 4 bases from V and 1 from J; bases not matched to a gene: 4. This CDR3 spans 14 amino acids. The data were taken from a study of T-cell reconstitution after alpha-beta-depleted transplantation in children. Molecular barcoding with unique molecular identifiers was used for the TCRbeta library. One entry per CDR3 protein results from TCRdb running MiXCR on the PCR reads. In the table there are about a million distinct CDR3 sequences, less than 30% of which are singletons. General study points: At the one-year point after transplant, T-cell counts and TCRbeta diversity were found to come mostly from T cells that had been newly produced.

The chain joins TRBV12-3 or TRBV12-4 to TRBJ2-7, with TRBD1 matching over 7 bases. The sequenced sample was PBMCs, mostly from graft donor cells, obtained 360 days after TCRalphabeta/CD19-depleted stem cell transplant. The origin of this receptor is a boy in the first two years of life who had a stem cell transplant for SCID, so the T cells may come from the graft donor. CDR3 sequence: CASSSPGQSYEQYF. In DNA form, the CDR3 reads TGTGCCAGCAGTTCCCCGGGACAGTCCTACGAGCAGTACTTC.